This passage covers 22 T cell receptor beta chains from one sample sequenced in a study of response to subunit inactivated influenza vaccine. Each CDR3 protein gets one entry after TCRdb re-called the RT-PCR reads with MiXCR. The table lists approximately 500,000 distinct CDR3 sequences, 13% of them singletons, with 10% to 15% in the top ten. This specimen consisted of PBMCs from blood, obtained roughly 47 days after vaccination. The source of these receptors is a man aged 50 to 60 who received an inactivated influenza vaccine.

This clonotype was seen a handful of times. The V call is TRBV7-9, the J call TRBJ2-1, with 11 bases lining up with TRBD1. Looked up from germline, CDR1 is SEHNR and CDR2 is FQNEAQ (reference sequence). This CDR3 region has 15 residues. V gave up 3 bases and J gave up 10 bases; unmatched junction bases: 8. The CDR3 sequence: CASSFPGQGGQEQFF. In DNA, the CDR3 is TGTGCCAGCAGCTTCCCGGGACAGGGGGGACAGGAGCAGTTCTTC.

This clonotype was counted a few times. The chain employs TRBV20-1 and TRBJ2-3, with TRBD2 matching 11 bases. CDR3 size: 17 residues. J lost 3 bases, V lost 5 bases, and 13 bases had no gene match. Germline CDR1 DFQATT, CDR2 SNEGSKA (reference sequence). DNA of the CDR3: TGCAGTGCTCCCGATAGCGGGAGGGCGGTTGTAACAGATACGCAGTATTTT. Residues: CSAPDSGRAVVTDTQYF.

This clonotype was observed a handful of times. The V gene is TRBV7-2, the J gene TRBJ2-5, with D tentatively TRBD1 (6 bases). Per germline, CDR1 SGHTA and CDR2 FQGNSA. The CDR3 loop spans 14 amino acids. Trimming took 3 bases from V and 5 from J, leaving 13 bases between them. CDR3 amino acids: CASSFQGYRETQYF. The CDR3 region has the DNA TGTGCCAGCAGCTTTCAGGGGTATCGGGAGACCCAGTACTTC.

This chain links TRBV10-3 with TRBJ2-1, with 13 bases matching TRBD2. This CDR3 region has 17 residues. The V gene's germline CDR1 is ENHRY and CDR2 SYGVKD. J gave up 2 bases and V 1 base, and 2 bases lay outside the gene matches. The CDR3 spells CAISEWTSGRTYNEQFF. In DNA form, the CDR3 reads TGTGCCATCAGTGAGTGGACTAGCGGGAGAACCTACAATGAGCAGTTCTTC.

The J gene is TRBJ1-3, the V gene TRBV20-1, with TRBD1 matching over 9 bases. The germline V gene has CDR1 DFQATT and CDR2 SNEGSKA (reference sequence). This CDR3 contains 17 residues. V lost 5 bases, J lost 0 bases, and 11 bases stayed unmatched. DNA of the CDR3: TGCAGTGCTTGGACAGGGGCCATTTCGAGCTCTGGAAACACCATATATTTT. It codes for CSAWTGAISSSGNTIYF.

This clonotype was seen only a few times. The CDR3 sequence: CASSQTAYNEQFF. CDR3 nucleotide sequence: TGTGCCAGCTCCCAGACAGCCTACAATGAGCAGTTCTTC. The V and J genes are TRBV3-1 and TRBJ2-1; tentatively, D is TRBD1 (5 bases). V was shortened by 8 bases and J by 2 bases, with 10 bases between the two germline ends. Germline V gene lookup returns CDR1 LGHDT and CDR2 YNNKEL (reference sequence). The CDR3 is 13 amino acids.

This clonotype has more than one count but fewer than ten. V and J are TRBV3-1 and TRBJ2-1; the match to TRBD2 covers 12 bases. The V and J ends lost 4 bases and 2 bases, in that order; junction bases with no gene match: 9. This CDR3 is built from 18 residues. Germline CDR1 and CDR2: LGHDT and YNNKEL (reference sequence). Here the CDR3 DNA reads TGTGCCAGCAGCCTTCTAGCGGGAGGGCCTTTCACCTACAATGAGCAGTTCTTC. This gives the protein CASSLLAGGPFTYNEQFF.

In regard to this clonotype: This may be a read error, as it is one base from a much larger clone. The V and J genes are TRBV20-1 and TRBJ2-3; D is tentatively TRBD1 or TRBD2 (6 bases each). The CDR3 has 16 residues. In germline, CDR1 is DFQATT, CDR2 SNEGSKA (reference sequence). In DNA, the CDR3 is TGCAGTGCTAGAGATTGGGGGGCCATAGATACAGATACGCATTATTTT. Protein: CSARDWGAIDTDTHYF.

DNA of the CDR3: TGTGCCAGCAGCGAGACACGGAATAAGGTAGGGGCTGAAGCTTTCTTT. It specifies CASSETRNKVGAEAFF. V is TRBV7-9 and J is TRBJ1-1, with D perhaps TRBD1 (5 bases). This CDR3 spans 16 amino acids. V was cut by 5 bases and J by 6 bases, with 22 bases left in between. Per the germline V gene, CDR1 is SEHNR and CDR2 is FQNEAQ (reference sequence).

This clonotype came up a few times. J is TRBJ2-3 and V is TRBV7-3; 9 positions match TRBD2. The CDR3 covers 17 residues. CDR1 is SGHTA and CDR2 is FQGTGA in the germline V gene. The V and J ends lost 2 bases and 1 base, in that order; junction bases with no gene match: 7. The CDR3 nucleotides are TGTGCCAGCAGCTTATGGGCTAGCGGGACTCGCACAGATACGCAGTATTTT. Residues: CASSLWASGTRTDTQYF.

The J gene is TRBJ2-7, the V gene TRBV20-1; D is uncertain. The length of the CDR3 is 13 residues. The germline gives CDR1 DFQATT, CDR2 SNEGSKA (reference sequence). V was shortened by 3 bases and J by 5 bases, with 14 bases between the two germline ends. CDR3 bases: TGCAGTGCTAGTAACCCCAGGACGAACGAGCAGTACTTC. Its protein is CSASNPRTNEQYF.

The CDR3 coding sequence is TGTGCCACCAGTGACAGAGGGACCACAGATACGCAGTATTTT. Its protein is CATSDRGTTDTQYF. The rearrangement joins TRBV24-1 to TRBJ2-3; D might be TRBD1 or TRBD2, each matching 5 bases. CDR1 is KGHDR and CDR2 is SFDVKD in the germline V gene. This CDR3 comprises 14 residues. Between the trimmed V and J ends, which lost 4 bases and 2 bases, there was a span of 9 bases.

This clonotype appeared many times. The rearrangement uses TRBV7-2 and TRBJ2-7, with D tentatively TRBD2 (6 bases). The CDR3 length is 12 residues. Germline assignment: CDR1 SGHTA and CDR2 FQGNSA. V was clipped by 8 bases and J by 3 bases, with 11 bases between them. The CDR3: CASGPGVYEQYF. CDR3 DNA: TGTGCCAGCGGCCCGGGGGTCTACGAGCAGTACTTC. The full variable domain, with the rest looked up from reference TRBV7-2 and TRBJ2-7, is GAGVSQSPSNKVTEKGKDVELRCDPISGHTALYWYRQSLGQGLEFLIYFQGNSAPDKSGLPSDRFSAERTGGSVSTLTIQRTQQEDSAVYLCASGPGVYEQYFGPGTRLTVT.

This clonotype was observed a few times. J is TRBJ1-6 and V is TRBV9; D is unresolved. Trimming removed 2 bases at V and 5 bases at J, with 2 bases between. Germline V CDR1 and CDR2: SGDLS, YYNGEE. The CDR3 is 12 amino acids. The CDR3 spells CASSVHNSPLHF. The CDR3 DNA reads TGTGCCAGCAGCGTCCATAATTCACCCCTCCACTTT.

This clonotype has only one observation. CDR3 sequence: CASRYAGQAFF. The CDR3 DNA reads as TGTGCCAGCAGGTATGCGGGACAAGCTTTCTTT. The gene calls are TRBV5-4 and TRBJ1-1; possibly TRBD1 for D (5 bases). V lost 5 bases and J lost 9, with 11 bases in between. Germline CDR1 is SGHNT and CDR2 is YYREEE (reference sequence). This CDR3 contains 11 residues.

In this sample, this clonotype turned up a few times. The chain carries TRBV7-2 and TRBJ2-5; tentative D call: TRBD2 (6 bases). Germline CDR1 SGHTA, CDR2 FQGNSA. The V and J ends lost 2 bases and 5 bases respectively, with 15 bases between them. CDR3 length equals 15 residues. The CDR3 DNA follows: TGTGCCAGCAGCTTAAGAGGCGCCGGAGGGGAGACCCAGTACTTC. It is translated as CASSLRGAGGETQYF.

The chain combines TRBV6-2 or TRBV6-3 with TRBJ2-1; possibly TRBD2 for D (6 bases). Trimming shortened V by 0 bases and J by 6 bases, and 12 bases separated the two germline ends. Germline V gene lookup returns CDR1 MNHEY and CDR2 SVGEGT. CDR3 length: 15 residues. The CDR3 nucleotides are TGTGCCAGCAGTTACTCGCGGGGCTATTCCAATGAGCAGTTCTTC. Translating it yields CASSYSRGYSNEQFF.

The chain combines TRBV4-1 with TRBJ2-2, with D uncertain. The V end lost 1 base, the J end lost 4 bases, and 13 bases lay between the germline ends. This CDR3 is built from 16 residues. Germline lookup yields CDR1 MGHRA and CDR2 YSYEKL. CDR3 sequence (DNA): TGCGCCAGCAGCCAAGTTTTGGGAACGAGCACCGGGGAGCTGTTTTTT. Protein: CASSQVLGTSTGELFF.

The V gene is TRBV28, the J gene TRBJ2-7, with 9 bases aligning to TRBD1. The germline gives CDR1 MDHEN, CDR2 SYDVKM. The CDR3 sequence is 15 residues long. The J segment lost 4 bases and the V segment lost 1 base, leaving 5 bases of the junction unmatched. This CDR3 reads CASSLYNRGLYEQYF. The CDR3 nucleotides read TGTGCCAGCAGTTTATATAACAGGGGGCTTTACGAGCAGTACTTC.

This clonotype has more than one count but fewer than ten. V gene TRBV2 combines with J gene TRBJ2-7, with a weak D call TRBD2 (6 bases). In germline, CDR1 is SNHLY, CDR2 FYNNEI. The germline V and J ends were trimmed by 5 bases and 12 bases, with 17 bases remaining between them. The CDR3 loop spans 12 amino acids. In DNA, the CDR3 is TGTGCCAGCAGTTTAACGGGGTACGGGGGGTACTTC. Translation gives CASSLTGYGGYF.

The rearrangement links TRBV12-3 or TRBV12-4 to TRBJ2-3, with a possible D match to TRBD1 (5 bases). The V end lost 10 bases, the J end lost 2 bases, and 16 bases lay between the germline ends. This CDR3 region has 14 residues. Here the CDR3 DNA reads TGTGCCACCCGGGCTGCAGGGCCCACAGATACGCAGTATTTT. Translated: CATRAAGPTDTQYF.

V usage is TRBV2 and J usage is TRBJ2-2, with a weak D call TRBD2 (6 bases). Looked up from germline, CDR1 is SNHLY and CDR2 is FYNNEI. The CDR3 extends over 15 amino acids. V lost 7 bases, J lost 4 bases, and 16 bases lay in between. The CDR3 DNA sequence: TGTGCCAGCAAGGAGGGGAATCGGGGCACCGGGGAGCTGTTTTTT. Its translation: CASKEGNRGTGELFF.